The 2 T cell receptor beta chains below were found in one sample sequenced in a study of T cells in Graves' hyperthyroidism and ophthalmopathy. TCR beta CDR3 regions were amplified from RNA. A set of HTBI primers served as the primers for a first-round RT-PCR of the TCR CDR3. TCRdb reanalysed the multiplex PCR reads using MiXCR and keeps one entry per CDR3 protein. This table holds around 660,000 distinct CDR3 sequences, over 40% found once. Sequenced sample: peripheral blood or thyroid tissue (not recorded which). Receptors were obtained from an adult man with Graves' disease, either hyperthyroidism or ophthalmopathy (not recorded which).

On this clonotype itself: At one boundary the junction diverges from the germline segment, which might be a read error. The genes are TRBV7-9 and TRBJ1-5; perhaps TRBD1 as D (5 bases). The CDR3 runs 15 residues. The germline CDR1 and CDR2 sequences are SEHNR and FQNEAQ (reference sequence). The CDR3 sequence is CASSQDNGGAQPQHF. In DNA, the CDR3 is TGCGCCAGCAGCCAAGATAATGGAGGGGCTCAGCCCCAGCATTTT. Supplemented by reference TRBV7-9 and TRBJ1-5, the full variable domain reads DTGVSQNPRHKITKRGQNVTFRCDPISEHNRLYWYRQTLGQGPEFLTYFQNEAQLEKSRLLSDRFSAERPKGSFSTLEIQRTEQGDSAMYLCASSQDNGGAQPQHFGDGTRLSIL.

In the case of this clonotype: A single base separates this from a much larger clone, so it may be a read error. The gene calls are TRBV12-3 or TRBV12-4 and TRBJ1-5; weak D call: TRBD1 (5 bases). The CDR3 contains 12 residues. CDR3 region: CASSWGDQPRHF. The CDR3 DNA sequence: TGTGCCAGCAGTTGGGGGGATCAGCCCCGGCATTTT.